The present entry profiles one TCR beta chain with its context. This sample is drawn from a study of tumor-infiltrating lymphocytes in primary liver carcinoma. Germline V gene lookup returns CDR1 SNHLY and CDR2 FYNNEI. CDR3 length equals 11 residues. V was trimmed by 8 bases and J by 5 bases, leaving 9 bases between them. Between 20 and 30 mg of unsorted bulk tissue served as the source from which RNA and DNA were co-extracted. With a constant-region primer, TCR beta cDNA was made from 450 to 500 ng of total RNA. Slightly modified ARM-PCR served as the procedure for the TCR beta libraries. These libraries came from three rounds of nested multiplex PCR. For approximately 10 cycles apiece, the opening two PCR rounds ran with TRBV1-TRBV30 forward primers and a C-beta reverse primer. One entry per CDR3 protein results from TCRdb running MiXCR on the multiplex PCR reads. The repertoire has tens of thousands of distinct CDR3 sequences, around 70% of them found once; the top ten carry roughly a fifth.

This chain connects TRBV2 to TRBJ2-5; D gene unclear. The source is a man aged 40-50 years with primary liver carcinoma and hepatitis B virus infection. The specimen was liver tumor tissue from sampling region 1. This sample's subset: tumor region T1, superior pole. CDR3 DNA sequence: TGTGCCAGCTCCCCGTGGGAGACCCAGTACTTC. Protein sequence: CASSPWETQYF.